Sequencing of this T cell receptor beta chain was carried out in a study of technical replicates of blood from four donors. The CDR3 sequence is 16 residues long. Trimming left V 1 base short and J 6 bases short, with 19 bases between. In germline, CDR1 is SGHNT, CDR2 YENEEA. Sequencing used immunoSEQ multiplex PCR; TCRdb keeps in-frame clones, though not all of them. The sample includes roughly 70,000 clones, just under 95% of them seen just once. The genes are TRBV11-3 and TRBJ2-7, with D perhaps matching TRBD2 (5 bases). The sequenced sample consisted of T cells isolated from PBMCs. This TCR derives from a human donor in good health. The CDR3 nucleotides read TGTGCCAGCAGCTTAGCATACGGGGTTAGTTTTATCGAGCAGTACTTC. Its translation: CASSLAYGVSFIEQYF.